This T cell receptor (beta chain) was recorded in a study of T-cell memory formation after mild COVID-19. Each CDR3 protein gets one entry after TCRdb re-called the 5' RACE reads with MiXCR. The table records under 300,000 distinct CDR3 sequences, roughly 8.2% of them present only once. Trimming cost V 5 bases and J 4 bases; bases outside gene matches: 5. Germline V gene sequence: CDR1 SEHNR, CDR2 FQNEAQ (reference sequence). This CDR3 is 16 amino acids long. The specimen sequenced was PBMCs or a T cell subset sorted from them (not recorded which). The TCR comes from a man in his late teens or twenties who had mild COVID-19 (a few samples of this study predate the infection). Cell type and time point are not known. This chain joins TRBV7-9 and TRBJ2-2; TRBD2 agrees at 12 bases. DNA for the CDR3: TGTGCCAGCAGCACTAGCGGGGGGTCGCGCACCGGGGAGCTGTTTTTT. Translated, it gives CASSTSGGSRTGELFF.